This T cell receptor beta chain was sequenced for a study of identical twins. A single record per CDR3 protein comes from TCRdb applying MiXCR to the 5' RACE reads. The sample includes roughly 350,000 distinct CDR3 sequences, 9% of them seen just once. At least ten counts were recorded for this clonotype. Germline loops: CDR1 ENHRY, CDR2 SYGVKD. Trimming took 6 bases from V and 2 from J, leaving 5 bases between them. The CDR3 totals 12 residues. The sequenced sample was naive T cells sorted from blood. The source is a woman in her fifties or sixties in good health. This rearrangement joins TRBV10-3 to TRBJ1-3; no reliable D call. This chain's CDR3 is CAISATGNTIYF. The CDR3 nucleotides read TGTGCCATCAGCGCCACTGGAAACACCATATATTTT.